These 14 T cell receptor beta chains share one sample of origin, sequenced in a study of control samples from healthy donors and cancer patients. The table came from immunoSEQ multiplex PCR; TCRdb's copy has only in-frame clones and leaves some out. Of approximately 100,000 clones listed, roughly 83% are singletons. Sequenced input: PBMCs. The origin of the receptors is a man aged 65 to 85 with lung cancer.

The chain recombines TRBV4-2 with TRBJ1-4; D is unresolved. Germline CDR1 LGHNA, CDR2 YNFKEQ. The germline V and J ends were trimmed by 1 base and 1 base, with 13 bases remaining between them. The CDR3 is 17 residues long. The CDR3 DNA reads as TGTGCCAGCAGCCAAGGGGTCCTTAGAGAAACTAATGAAAAACTGTTTTTT. Protein sequence: CASSQGVLRETNEKLFF.

V gene TRBV3-1 (or the pseudogene TRBV3-2) combines with J gene TRBJ1-6; unclear D gene. The V gene's germline CDR1 is LGHDT and CDR2 YNNKEL (reference sequence). V was cut by 4 bases and J by 11 bases, with 12 bases left in between. The CDR3 runs 13 residues. CDR3: CASSPIPQAPLHF. The DNA for the CDR3 is TGTGCCAGCAGCCCGATACCCCAGGCACCCCTCCACTTT.

This clone has just a few counts. V gene TRBV3-1 (or the pseudogene TRBV3-2) combines with J gene TRBJ2-5; D is possibly TRBD2 (5 bases). With 2 bases removed from V and 4 bases from J, the gap between germline ends came to 17 bases. The CDR3 is made up of 16 amino acids. Germline V lookup: CDR1 LGHDT, CDR2 YNNKEL (reference sequence). In DNA form, the CDR3 reads TGTGCCAGCAGCCAACGAACCCCGACTAAAGGAGAGACCCAGTACTTC. It is translated as CASSQRTPTKGETQYF.

The chain couples TRBV20-1 to TRBJ1-5, with a tentative D call TRBD1 (5 bases). CDR3 length: 14 residues. Trimming shortened V by 3 bases and J by 2 bases, and 11 bases separated the two germline ends. Germline CDR1 is DFQATT and CDR2 is SNEGSKA (reference sequence). CDR3 bases: TGCAGTGCTAGTCGGGGCGACGGCAATCAGCCCCAGCATTTT. Translating gives CSASRGDGNQPQHF.

The chain combines TRBV3-1 (or the pseudogene TRBV3-2) with TRBJ2-3; possibly TRBD2 for D (5 bases). Trimming stripped 0 bases from V and 6 bases from J, with 13 bases between. The germline V gene has CDR1 LGHDT and CDR2 YNNKEL (reference sequence). The CDR3 consists of 15 residues. The CDR3 is CASSQDGRERDTQYF. In nucleotides, the CDR3 is TGTGCCAGCAGCCAAGATGGTAGGGAGCGGGATACGCAGTATTTT.

The CDR3 region is CASSQRHPGYHEQYF. The CDR3 DNA reads TGTGCCAGCAGCCAAAGGCACCCCGGCTACCACGAGCAGTACTTC. The chain couples TRBV3-1 (or the pseudogene TRBV3-2) to TRBJ2-7; D is ambiguous. With 2 bases removed from V and 5 bases from J, the gap between germline ends came to 16 bases. CDR1 is LGHDT, CDR2 YNNKEL, per germline (reference sequence). The CDR3 is 15 amino acids.

The chain is built from TRBV11-2 and TRBJ1-4, with D possibly TRBD1 on 5 matching bases. The CDR3 is 15 residues long. Germline V gene data show CDR1 as SGHAT and CDR2 as FQNNGV. Trimming stripped 5 bases from V and 7 bases from J, with 17 bases between. The DNA of the CDR3 is TGTGCCAGCAGCCTAAGGAGGACTAGGGGTGAAAAACTGTTTTTT. This encodes CASSLRRTRGEKLFF.

The chain couples TRBV7-3 to TRBJ2-1; 8 nucleotides match TRBD2. The CDR3 has 15 residues. V dropped 3 bases and J dropped 4; count of bases not matched to a gene: 5. The germline V gene encodes CDR1 SGHTA and CDR2 FQGTGA. The CDR3 sequence is CASSFKRGPYNEQFF. For the CDR3, the DNA is TGTGCCAGCAGCTTTAAGCGGGGGCCATACAATGAGCAGTTCTTC.

V is TRBV7-9 and J is TRBJ1-1; perhaps TRBD1 as D (5 bases). CDR1 and CDR2 (germline): SEHNR, FQNEAQ (reference sequence). The CDR3 contains 13 residues. The V end was cut by 2 bases, the J end by 5 bases, with 9 bases between. The CDR3: CASSLFEGTEAFF. CDR3 DNA: TGTGCCAGCAGCTTATTTGAGGGGACTGAAGCTTTCTTT.

The chain joins TRBV5-1 to TRBJ2-3; D unclear. The CDR3 covers 14 residues. Per the germline V gene, CDR1 is SGHRS and CDR2 is YFSETQ. The ends were cut back, 0 bases at V and 5 bases at J, with 10 bases in the middle. CDR3 amino acids: CASSLGSEIDTQYF. In nucleotides, the CDR3 is TGCGCCAGCAGCTTGGGCTCGGAAATAGATACGCAGTATTTT.

The genes are TRBV5-8 and TRBJ1-2, with D unclear. Germline lookup yields CDR1 SGHTS and CDR2 YDEGEE. The CDR3 covers 16 residues. The ends were cut back, 0 bases at V and 0 bases at J, with 12 bases in the middle. The CDR3 DNA is TGTGCCAGCAGCTTGGTGGCGGGAGCCGCTAACTATGGCTACACCTTC. The encoded protein is CASSLVAGAANYGYTF. Full variable domain (remainder filled in from reference TRBV5-8 and TRBJ1-2): EAGVTQSPTHLIKTRGQQATLRCSPISGHTSVYWYQQALGLGLQFLLWYDEGEERNRGNFPPRFSGRQFPNYSSELNVNALELEDSALYLCASSLVAGAANYGYTFGSGTRLTVV.

The sample holds many counts of this clone. The chain employs TRBV6-2 or TRBV6-3 and TRBJ2-7; D unresolved. V lost 2 bases to trimming and J lost 5 bases, with 10 bases between them. This CDR3 spans 13 amino acids. Germline CDR1 and CDR2: MNHEY and SVGEGT. The CDR3 loop is CASSYPLGNEQYF. CDR3 sequence (DNA): TGTGCCAGCAGTTACCCCCTGGGCAACGAGCAGTACTTC.

The gene calls are TRBV7-9 and TRBJ1-4, with D possibly being TRBD1 (5 bases). The CDR3 contains 12 residues. Germline lookup yields CDR1 SEHNR and CDR2 FQNEAQ (reference sequence). V lost 8 bases and J lost 8, with 12 bases in between. The CDR3 region is CASRGMEEKLFF. CDR3 bases: TGTGCCAGCCGGGGGATGGAGGAAAAACTGTTTTTT.

The rearrangement uses TRBV5-1 and TRBJ2-6; D is perhaps TRBD2 (6 bases). Per the germline V gene, CDR1 is SGHRS and CDR2 is YFSETQ. The CDR3 spans 18 residues. The germline V and J ends were trimmed by 7 bases and 0 bases, with 20 bases remaining between them. The CDR3 sequence: CASAPTRDSFSGANVLTF. The CDR3 nucleotides read TGCGCCAGCGCCCCAACCAGGGACTCTTTCTCTGGGGCCAACGTCCTGACTTTC.